Below, one TCR beta chain is given with its context. Its antigen is unidentified. These data belong to a study of T cell responses to AZD1222 COVID-19 vaccine. General study findings and limits: The donors showed a predominance of white British ancestry and of females, with possible underestimation of clonal diversity.

Deletions cut 6 bases from V and 0 bases from J, with 14 bases between. Looked up from germline, CDR1 is MNHEY and CDR2 is SVGAGI. The CDR3 spans 15 residues. Sequencing used immunoSEQ multiplex PCR; TCRdb keeps in-frame clones, though not all of them. The sample contains around 94,000 clones, roughly 90% of which appear only once. The chain joins TRBV6-5 to TRBJ1-1, with D possibly being TRBD1 (5 bases). This receptor was taken from an adult in good health. The material was peripheral blood, obtained on day 0 of AZD1222 vaccination. CDR3 in DNA: TGTGCCAGCAGCCACTCGGGGGACCTGAACACTGAAGCTTTCTTT. It specifies CASSHSGDLNTEAFF.